A single sample gave rise to the 19 T cell receptor beta chains below, sequenced in a study of cytomegalovirus exposure and HLA in healthy donors. It was with 60 Vbeta and 13 Jbeta primers that the PCR ran. Repertoires were generated with immunoSEQ multiplex PCR, while TCRdb's copy carries only in-frame clones and drops some. The data show some 71,000 clones, approximately 70% seen once. The sequencing sample was made of PBMCs. These receptors were collected from a woman aged 50 to 65 in good health and CMV-seropositive.

This rearrangement joins TRBV5-8 to TRBJ2-1; D is unclear. Trimming pared 4 bases from V and 0 bases from J, leaving 11 bases between. The germline gives CDR1 SGHTS, CDR2 YDEGEE. The CDR3 contains 15 residues. CDR3 sequence reads: CASSHRQNSYNEQFF. The CDR3 DNA sequence: TGTGCCAGCAGCCATAGACAAAACTCCTACAATGAGCAGTTCTTC.

This clone was counted only a few times. The rearrangement joins TRBV28 to TRBJ2-4; TRBD2 matches at 8 bases. Trimming took 7 bases from V and 7 from J; bases not matched to a gene: 9. This CDR3 contains 14 residues. Per the germline V gene, CDR1 is MDHEN and CDR2 is SYDVKM. In nucleotides, the CDR3 is TGTGCCAGCAACACGGGGGGGAGGAATAACATTCAGTACTTC. Its translation is CASNTGGRNNIQYF.

This chain's CDR3 is CASSLGLAGGNEQYF. The CDR3 DNA reads TGTGCCAGCAGCTTGGGGCTAGCGGGGGGAAACGAGCAGTACTTC. This chain links TRBV5-6 with TRBJ2-7, with 11 bases aligning to TRBD2. The germline V gene has CDR1 SGHDT and CDR2 YYEEEE. The CDR3 totals 15 residues. V was clipped by 0 bases and J by 5 bases; unmatched bases: 4.

This chain connects TRBV5-1 to TRBJ1-4, with a possible D match to TRBD1 (6 bases). Trimming removed 4 bases at V and 3 bases at J, with 16 bases between. Per germline, CDR1 SGHRS and CDR2 YFSETQ. This CDR3 is built from 16 residues. The CDR3 sequence: CASSEKNRVANEKLFF. CDR3 bases: TGCGCCAGCAGCGAAAAGAACAGGGTGGCTAATGAAAAACTGTTTTTT.

This rearrangement joins TRBV9 to TRBJ2-5; 8 positions agree with TRBD2. The length of the CDR3 is 16 residues. From germline, CDR1 is SGDLS and CDR2 YYNGEE. V gave up 4 bases and J gave up 1 base; unmatched junction bases: 9. CDR3 residues: CASSSRIAGTQETQYF. The CDR3 region has the DNA TGTGCCAGCAGCTCCCGGATAGCGGGGACCCAAGAGACCCAGTACTTC.

This clone occurred a few times. The CDR3 DNA reads as TGTGCCTGGAGTGGACAGGGATCCCCAGGGTACGAGCAGTACTTC. It translates to CAWSGQGSPGYEQYF. V is TRBV30 and J is TRBJ2-7; 7 nucleotides match TRBD1. Per germline, CDR1 GTSNPN and CDR2 SVGIG (reference sequence). The CDR3 loop spans 15 amino acids. V shed 1 base and J 4 bases; nucleotides not matched to a gene: 10.

Worth noting for this clone: The same CDR3 can be traced to other DNA sequences in this sample. CDR3 DNA sequence: TGTGCCTGGAGTGTACAGGGAAGCACTGAAGCTTTCTTT. Translation gives CAWSVQGSTEAFF. The chain couples TRBV30 to TRBJ1-1, with D possibly matching TRBD1 (6 bases). Germline lookup yields CDR1 GTSNPN and CDR2 SVGIG (reference sequence). CDR3 size: 13 residues. V lost 0 bases and J 4 bases, leaving 9 bases between the germline ends.

The chain couples TRBV15 to TRBJ2-7; 12 bases line up with TRBD1. The ends lost 8 bases at V and 6 bases at J; junction bases unmatched: 8. The V gene's germline CDR1 is LNHNV and CDR2 YYDKDF (reference sequence). The CDR3 spans 14 residues. CDR3 residues: CATGKGQGAAEQYF. The CDR3 coding sequence is TGTGCCACCGGGAAGGGACAGGGGGCGGCCGAGCAGTACTTC.

The rearrangement uses TRBV5-1 and TRBJ2-5, with 13 bases aligning to TRBD2. The CDR3 runs to 16 residues. The germline V gene encodes CDR1 SGHRS and CDR2 YFSETQ. Losses at the gene ends were 1 base for V and 2 bases for J; bases not matched to a gene: 2. CDR3 in amino acids: CASSLRLAGGQETQYF. CDR3 nucleotide sequence: TGCGCCAGCAGCTTGAGACTAGCGGGGGGTCAAGAGACCCAGTACTTC.

The chain uses TRBV28 and TRBJ1-1; no clear D. The CDR3 extends over 11 amino acids. V lost 3 bases to trimming and J lost 4 bases, with 3 bases between them. Looked up from germline, CDR1 is MDHEN and CDR2 is SYDVKM. The CDR3 DNA sequence: TGTGCCAGCAGTTTTAGCACTGAAGCTTTCTTT. Translated, it gives CASSFSTEAFF.

In this sample, this clone turned up a few times. The chain joins TRBV18 to TRBJ1-5; 9 bases are a match to TRBD1. The CDR3 runs 15 residues. Trimming took 4 bases from V and 7 from J; bases not matched to a gene: 8. CDR1 and CDR2 from the germline V gene are KGHSH and LQKENI. CDR3 nucleotide sequence: TGTGCCAGCTCACGGATCCGGACAGGGGAACAGCCCCAGCATTTT. Translating gives CASSRIRTGEQPQHF.

This clone was detected only once. A read error may produce the germline difference seen at one junction end. The chain is built from TRBV19 and TRBJ2-1; TRBD1 is a possible D gene (6 bases). This CDR3 comprises 15 residues. Per the germline V gene, CDR1 is LNHDA and CDR2 is SQIVND (reference sequence). The CDR3 DNA is TGTGCCAGTACCCTGGGGGCTAGGGTCTACGATGAGCAGTTCTTC. Translation gives CASTLGARVYDEQFF.

CDR3: CASSLAMRGPAFF. The DNA of the CDR3 is TGTGCCAGCAGCTTAGCGATGAGGGGGCCAGCTTTCTTT. V gene TRBV7-2 combines with J gene TRBJ1-1; 7 bases fit TRBD1. This CDR3 has 13 amino acids. CDR1 is SGHTA, CDR2 FQGNSA, per germline. Losses at the gene ends were 0 bases for V and 10 bases for J; bases not matched to a gene: 5.

The CDR3, as DNA: TGTGCCAGCAGTTTAACGGTGGCCTACGAGCAGTACTTC. Its protein is CASSLTVAYEQYF. This chain connects TRBV28 to TRBJ2-7; D unresolved. CDR1 and CDR2 (germline): MDHEN, SYDVKM. CDR3 length equals 13 residues. V was pared by 2 bases and J by 2 bases, with 7 bases between.

The chain carries TRBV14 and TRBJ1-2, with TRBD1 identical over 9 bases. Losses at the gene ends were 4 bases for V and 1 base for J; bases not matched to a gene: 7. Germline V gives CDR1 SGHDN, CDR2 FVKESK. The CDR3 sequence is 16 residues long. CDR3 amino acids: CASSPAGQGFNYGYTF. In nucleotides, the CDR3 is TGTGCCAGCAGCCCCGCAGGACAGGGGTTTAACTATGGCTACACCTTC.

The chain employs TRBV4-3 and TRBJ2-7, with D perhaps TRBD2 (7 bases). This CDR3 region has 19 residues. CDR1 is LGHNA and CDR2 is YSLEER in the germline V gene. V lost 0 bases to trimming and J lost 0 bases, with 21 bases between them. The CDR3 region is CASSQDPRGGGLSSYEQYF. The CDR3 bases are TGCGCCAGCAGCCAAGACCCCCGAGGGGGGGGGCTAAGCTCCTACGAGCAGTACTTC.

For the CDR3, the DNA is TGCGCCAGCAGCCAAGGTCAACTCTCTGGAAACACCATATATTTT. It yields the protein CASSQGQLSGNTIYF. The V call is TRBV4-1, the J call TRBJ1-3, with D unresolved. CDR3 length equals 15 residues. V was cut by 1 base and J by 0 bases, with 7 bases left in between. Per the germline V gene, CDR1 is MGHRA and CDR2 is YSYEKL.

This chain connects TRBV6-1 to TRBJ2-1; D perhaps matches TRBD2 (6 bases). The CDR3 runs to 14 residues. Germline V CDR1 and CDR2: MNHNS, SASEGT. Trimming shortened V by 4 bases and J by 9 bases, and 16 bases separated the two germline ends. The CDR3 sequence is CASSARDQRIEQFF. For the CDR3, the DNA is TGTGCCAGCAGTGCGCGGGACCAGCGGATTGAGCAGTTCTTC.

This chain uses TRBV11-2 with TRBJ2-7; possibly TRBD2 for D (6 bases). The CDR3 runs 15 residues. Germline values: CDR1 SGHAT, CDR2 FQNNGV. V was pared by 6 bases and J by 12 bases, with 27 bases between. The CDR3 loop reads CASRSTPIQALGGYF. CDR3 DNA sequence: TGTGCCAGCAGGTCGACGCCTATACAGGCCCTCGGGGGGTACTTC.